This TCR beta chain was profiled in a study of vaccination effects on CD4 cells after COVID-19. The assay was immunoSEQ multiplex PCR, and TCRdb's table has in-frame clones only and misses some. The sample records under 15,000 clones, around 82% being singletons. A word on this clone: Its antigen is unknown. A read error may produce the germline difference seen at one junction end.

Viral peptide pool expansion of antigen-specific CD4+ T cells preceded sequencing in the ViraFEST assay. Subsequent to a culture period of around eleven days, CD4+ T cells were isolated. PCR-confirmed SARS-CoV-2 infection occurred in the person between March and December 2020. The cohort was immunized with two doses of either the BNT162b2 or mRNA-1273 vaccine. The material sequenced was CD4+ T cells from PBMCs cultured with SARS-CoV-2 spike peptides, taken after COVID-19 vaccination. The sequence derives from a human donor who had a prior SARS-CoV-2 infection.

CDR3 sequence reads: CATSRDLGRGARESF. The CDR3, as DNA: TGTGCCACCAGCAGAGATTTAGGCAGGGGTGCCCGGGAGTCCTTC. The V call is TRBV15, the J call TRBJ2-7; D may be TRBD1 or TRBD2 (6 bases each). The CDR3 has 15 residues. Germline-derived CDR1 and CDR2 are LNHNV and YYDKDF (reference sequence).